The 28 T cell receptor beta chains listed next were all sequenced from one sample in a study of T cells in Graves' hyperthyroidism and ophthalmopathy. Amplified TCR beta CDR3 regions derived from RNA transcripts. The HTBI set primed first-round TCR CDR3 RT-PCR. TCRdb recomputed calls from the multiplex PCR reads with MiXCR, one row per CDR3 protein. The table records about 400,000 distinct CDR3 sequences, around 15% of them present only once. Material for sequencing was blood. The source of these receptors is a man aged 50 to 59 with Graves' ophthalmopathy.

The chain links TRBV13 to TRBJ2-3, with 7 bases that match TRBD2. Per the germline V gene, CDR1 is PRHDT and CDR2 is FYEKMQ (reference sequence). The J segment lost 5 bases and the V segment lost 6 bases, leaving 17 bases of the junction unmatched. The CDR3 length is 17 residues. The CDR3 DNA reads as TGTGCCAGCAGTTTACGACCCCGACGGGCGGGGGAAGATACGCAGTATTTT. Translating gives CASSLRPRRAGEDTQYF.

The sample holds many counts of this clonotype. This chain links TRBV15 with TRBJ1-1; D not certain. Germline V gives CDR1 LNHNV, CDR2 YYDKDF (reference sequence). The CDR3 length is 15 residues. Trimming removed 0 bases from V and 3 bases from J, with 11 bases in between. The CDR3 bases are TGTGCCACCAGCAGAGATCCAGTGGGGTACACTGAAGCTTTCTTT. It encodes CATSRDPVGYTEAFF.

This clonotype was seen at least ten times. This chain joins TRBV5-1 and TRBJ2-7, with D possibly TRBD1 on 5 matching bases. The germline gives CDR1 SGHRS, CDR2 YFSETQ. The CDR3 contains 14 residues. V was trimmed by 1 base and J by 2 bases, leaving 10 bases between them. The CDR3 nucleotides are TGCGCCAGCAGCTTGCAGGGTTCCGCCTACGAGCAGTACTTC. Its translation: CASSLQGSAYEQYF.

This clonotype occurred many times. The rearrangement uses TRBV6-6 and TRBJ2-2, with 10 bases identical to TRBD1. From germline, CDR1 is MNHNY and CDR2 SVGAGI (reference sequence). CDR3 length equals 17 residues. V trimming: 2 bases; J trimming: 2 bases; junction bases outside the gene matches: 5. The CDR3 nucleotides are TGTGCCAGCAGTTACCATGGGACAGGGGCAAACACCGGGGAGCTGTTTTTT. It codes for CASSYHGTGANTGELFF.

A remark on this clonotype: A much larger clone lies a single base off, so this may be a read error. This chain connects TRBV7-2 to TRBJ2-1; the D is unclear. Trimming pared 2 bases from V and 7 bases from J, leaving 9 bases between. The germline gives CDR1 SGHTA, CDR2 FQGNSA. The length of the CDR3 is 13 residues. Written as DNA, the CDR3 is TGTGCCAGCAGCTTAATGGGGTGGAATGAGCAGTTCTTC. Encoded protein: CASSLMGWNEQFF.

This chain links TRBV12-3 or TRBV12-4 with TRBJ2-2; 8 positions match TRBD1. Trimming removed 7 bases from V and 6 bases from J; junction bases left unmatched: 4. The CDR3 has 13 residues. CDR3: CASNNRGAGELFF. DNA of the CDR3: TGTGCCAGCAACAACAGGGGGGCCGGGGAGCTGTTTTTT.

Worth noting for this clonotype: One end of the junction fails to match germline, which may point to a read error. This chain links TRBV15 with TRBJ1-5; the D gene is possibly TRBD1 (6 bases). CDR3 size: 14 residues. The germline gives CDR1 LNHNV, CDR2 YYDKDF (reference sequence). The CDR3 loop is CATSGDRMGQPQHF. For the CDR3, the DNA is TGTGCCACCAGCGGAGACAGGATGGGTCAGCCCCAGCATTTT. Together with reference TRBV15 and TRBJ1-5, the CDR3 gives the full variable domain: DAMVIQNPRYQVTQFGKPVTLSCSQTLNHNVMYWYQQKSSQAPKLLFHYYDKDFNNEADTPDNFQSRRPNTSFCFLDIRSPGLGDTAMYLCATSGDRMGQPQHFGDGTRLSIL.

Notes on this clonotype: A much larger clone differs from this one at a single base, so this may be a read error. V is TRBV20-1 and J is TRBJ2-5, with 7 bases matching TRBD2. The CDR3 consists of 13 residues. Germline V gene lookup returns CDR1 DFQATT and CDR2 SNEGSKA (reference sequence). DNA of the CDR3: TGCAGTACCCTCGGGACTACCGTTGAGACCCAGCACTTC. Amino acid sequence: CSTLGTTVETQHF.

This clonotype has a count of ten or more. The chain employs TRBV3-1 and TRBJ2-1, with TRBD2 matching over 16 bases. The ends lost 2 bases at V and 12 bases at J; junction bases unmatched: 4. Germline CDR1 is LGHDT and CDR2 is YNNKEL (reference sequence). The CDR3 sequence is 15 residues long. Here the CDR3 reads CASSQPGLAGGWQFF. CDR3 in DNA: TGTGCCAGCAGCCAACCGGGACTAGCGGGAGGGTGGCAGTTCTTC.

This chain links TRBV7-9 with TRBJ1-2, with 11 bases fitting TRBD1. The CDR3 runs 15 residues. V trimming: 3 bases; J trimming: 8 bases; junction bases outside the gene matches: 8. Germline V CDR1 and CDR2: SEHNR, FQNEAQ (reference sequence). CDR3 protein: CASSFFGQGASGYTF. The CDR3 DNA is TGTGCCAGCAGCTTTTTCGGACAGGGGGCGTCCGGCTACACCTTC.

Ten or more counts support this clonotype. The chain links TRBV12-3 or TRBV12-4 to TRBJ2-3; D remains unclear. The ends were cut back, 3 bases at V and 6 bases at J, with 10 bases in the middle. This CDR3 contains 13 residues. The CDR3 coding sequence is TGTGCCAGCAGTTTCTCCCCTCCCGATACGCAGTATTTT. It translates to CASSFSPPDTQYF.

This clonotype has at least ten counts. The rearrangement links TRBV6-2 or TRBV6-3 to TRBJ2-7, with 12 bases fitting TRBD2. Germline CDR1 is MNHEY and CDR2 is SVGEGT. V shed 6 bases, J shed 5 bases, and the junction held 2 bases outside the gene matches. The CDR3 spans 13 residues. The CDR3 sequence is CASRTSGSNEQYF. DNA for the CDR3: TGTGCCAGCAGGACTAGCGGGAGTAACGAGCAGTACTTC.

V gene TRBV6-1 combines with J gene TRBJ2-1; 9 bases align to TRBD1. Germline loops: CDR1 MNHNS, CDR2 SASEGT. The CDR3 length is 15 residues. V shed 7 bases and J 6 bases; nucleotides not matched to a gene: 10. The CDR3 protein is CASTDRDREVNEQFF. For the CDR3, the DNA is TGTGCCAGCACCGACCGGGACAGGGAAGTCAATGAGCAGTTCTTC.

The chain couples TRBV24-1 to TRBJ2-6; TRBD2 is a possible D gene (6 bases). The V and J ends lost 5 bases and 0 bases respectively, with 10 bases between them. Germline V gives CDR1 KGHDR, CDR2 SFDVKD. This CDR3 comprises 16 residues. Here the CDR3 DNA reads TGTGCCACCAGTGCCCCAGCGGGCTCTGGGGCCAACGTCCTGACTTTC. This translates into CATSAPAGSGANVLTF.

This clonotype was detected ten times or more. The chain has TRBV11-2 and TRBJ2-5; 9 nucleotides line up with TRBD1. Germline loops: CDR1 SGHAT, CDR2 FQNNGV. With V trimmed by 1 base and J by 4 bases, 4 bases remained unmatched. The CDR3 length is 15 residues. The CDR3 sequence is CASSLADRGRETQYF. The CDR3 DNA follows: TGTGCCAGCAGCTTAGCGGACAGGGGAAGAGAGACCCAGTACTTC.

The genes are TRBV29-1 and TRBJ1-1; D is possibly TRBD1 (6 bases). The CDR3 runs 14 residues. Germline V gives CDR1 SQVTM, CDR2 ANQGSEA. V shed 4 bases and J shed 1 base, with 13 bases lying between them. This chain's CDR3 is CSVGRTDSNTEAFF. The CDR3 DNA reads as TGCAGCGTTGGTAGGACAGACTCGAACACTGAAGCTTTCTTT.

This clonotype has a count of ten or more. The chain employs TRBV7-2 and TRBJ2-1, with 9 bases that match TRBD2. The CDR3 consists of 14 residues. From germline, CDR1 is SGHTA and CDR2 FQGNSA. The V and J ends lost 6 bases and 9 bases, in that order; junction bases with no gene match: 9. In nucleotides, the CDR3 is TGTGCCAGCAGTCGAGCTAGCGGGACAAGTGAGCAGTTCTTC. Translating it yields CASSRASGTSEQFF.

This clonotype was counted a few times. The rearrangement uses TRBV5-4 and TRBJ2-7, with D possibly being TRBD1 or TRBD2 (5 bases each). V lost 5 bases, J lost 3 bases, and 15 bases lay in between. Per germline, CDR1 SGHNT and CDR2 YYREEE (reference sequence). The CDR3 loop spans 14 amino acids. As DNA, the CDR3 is TGTGCCAGCAGTGGGGCGGCTGGGGGCTACGAGCAGTACTTC. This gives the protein CASSGAAGGYEQYF.

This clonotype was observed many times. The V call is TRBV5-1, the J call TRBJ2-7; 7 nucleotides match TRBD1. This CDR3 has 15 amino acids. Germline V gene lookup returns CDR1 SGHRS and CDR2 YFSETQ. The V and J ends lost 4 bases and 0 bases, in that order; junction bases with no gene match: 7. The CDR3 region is CASSVGDSVSYEQYF. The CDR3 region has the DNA TGCGCCAGCAGCGTCGGGGACAGCGTCTCCTACGAGCAGTACTTC.

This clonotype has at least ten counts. The CDR3 region has the DNA TGTGCCTGGATTCCGACAGGGGGCGCAGGTGGCTACACCTTC. Encoded protein: CAWIPTGGAGGYTF. The V and J genes are TRBV30 and TRBJ1-2, with TRBD1 matching over 10 bases. This CDR3 spans 14 amino acids. V lost 4 bases and J lost 7; bases outside the gene matches: 9. Per the germline V gene, CDR1 is GTSNPN and CDR2 is SVGIG (reference sequence).

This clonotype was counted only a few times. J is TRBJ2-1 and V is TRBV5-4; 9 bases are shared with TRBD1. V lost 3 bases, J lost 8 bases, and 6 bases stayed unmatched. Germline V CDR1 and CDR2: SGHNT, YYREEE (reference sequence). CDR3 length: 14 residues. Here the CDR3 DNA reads TGTGCCAGCAGCTCCAACAGGGGGCGGGATGAGCAGTTCTTC. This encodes CASSSNRGRDEQFF.

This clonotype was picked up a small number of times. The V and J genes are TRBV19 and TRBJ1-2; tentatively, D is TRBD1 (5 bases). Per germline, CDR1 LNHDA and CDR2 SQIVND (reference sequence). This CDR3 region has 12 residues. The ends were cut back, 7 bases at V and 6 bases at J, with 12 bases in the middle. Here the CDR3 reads CASTTQGDGYTF. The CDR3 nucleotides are TGTGCCAGTACCACTCAGGGAGATGGCTACACCTTC.

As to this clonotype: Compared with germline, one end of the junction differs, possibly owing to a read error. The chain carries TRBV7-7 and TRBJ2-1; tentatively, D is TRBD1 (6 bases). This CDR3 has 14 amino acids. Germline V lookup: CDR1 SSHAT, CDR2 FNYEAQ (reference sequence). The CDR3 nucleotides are TGTGCTAGCAGCTTAGTTGGACAGAAGGGTGAGCAGTTCTTC. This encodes CASSLVGQKGEQFF. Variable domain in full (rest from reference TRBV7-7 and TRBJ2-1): GAGVSQSPRYKVTKRGQDVTLRCDPISSHATLYWYQQALGQGPEFLTYFNYEAQPDKSGLPSDRFSAERPEGSISTLTIQRTEQRDSAMYRCASSLVGQKGEQFFGPGTRLTVL.

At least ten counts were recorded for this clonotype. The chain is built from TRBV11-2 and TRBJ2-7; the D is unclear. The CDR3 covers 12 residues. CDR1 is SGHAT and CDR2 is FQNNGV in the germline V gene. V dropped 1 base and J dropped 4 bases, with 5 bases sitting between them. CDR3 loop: CASSLALYEQYF. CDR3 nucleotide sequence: TGTGCCAGCAGCTTAGCCTTATACGAGCAGTACTTC.

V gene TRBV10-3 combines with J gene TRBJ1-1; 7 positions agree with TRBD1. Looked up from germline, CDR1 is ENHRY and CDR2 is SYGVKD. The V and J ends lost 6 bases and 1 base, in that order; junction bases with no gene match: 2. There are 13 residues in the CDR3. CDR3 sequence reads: CAIRGDRNTEAFF. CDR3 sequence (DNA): TGTGCCATCAGGGGGGACAGGAACACTGAAGCTTTCTTT.

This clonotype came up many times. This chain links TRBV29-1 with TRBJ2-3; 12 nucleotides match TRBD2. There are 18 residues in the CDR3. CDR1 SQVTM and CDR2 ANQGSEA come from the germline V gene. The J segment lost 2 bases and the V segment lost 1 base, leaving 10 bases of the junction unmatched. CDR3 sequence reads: CSVEGVTSGSGVTDTQYF. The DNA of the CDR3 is TGCAGCGTTGAAGGCGTGACTAGCGGGAGTGGGGTCACAGATACGCAGTATTTT.

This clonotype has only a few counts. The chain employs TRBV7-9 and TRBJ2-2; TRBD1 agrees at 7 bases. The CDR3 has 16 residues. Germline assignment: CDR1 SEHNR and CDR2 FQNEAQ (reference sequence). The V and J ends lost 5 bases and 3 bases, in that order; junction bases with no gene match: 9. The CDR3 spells CASSVRGPRDTGELFF. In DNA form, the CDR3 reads TGTGCCAGCAGCGTTAGGGGGCCAAGGGACACCGGGGAGCTGTTTTTT.

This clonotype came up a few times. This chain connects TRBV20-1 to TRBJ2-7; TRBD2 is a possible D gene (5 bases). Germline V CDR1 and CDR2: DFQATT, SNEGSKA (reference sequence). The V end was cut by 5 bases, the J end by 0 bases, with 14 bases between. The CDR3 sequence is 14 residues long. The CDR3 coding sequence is TGCAGTGCTGAAGCGGCTGGGAACTCCTACGAGCAGTACTTC. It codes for CSAEAAGNSYEQYF.